Each of the 25 T cell receptor beta chains below was sequenced from the same sample in a study of T-cell memory formation after mild COVID-19. In TCRdb, the 5' RACE reads were re-called with MiXCR into one record per CDR3 protein. In the table there are about 560,000 distinct CDR3 sequences, 20% to 25% of which are singletons. Sequenced input: PBMCs or a T cell subset sorted from them (not recorded which). The receptor set was obtained from an adult woman who had mild COVID-19 (a few samples of this study predate the infection). Cell type and time point are not known.

The V and J genes are TRBV5-1 and TRBJ2-7; D is unresolved. The V gene's germline CDR1 is SGHRS and CDR2 YFSETQ. Trimming cost V 0 bases and J 6 bases, with 10 bases left between them. This CDR3 has 13 amino acids. The CDR3 reads CASSLDGWSEQYF. In DNA form, the CDR3 reads TGCGCCAGCAGCTTGGATGGTTGGAGCGAGCAGTACTTC.

This clonotype was counted between two and nine times. The chain has TRBV7-6 and TRBJ1-2; possible D gene TRBD1, 6 bases. V was shortened by 2 bases and J by 6 bases, with 13 bases between the two germline ends. CDR1 SGHVS and CDR2 FNYEAQ come from the germline V gene. The CDR3 sequence is 14 residues long. This chain's CDR3 is CASSLSRGGDGYTF. As DNA, the CDR3 is TGTGCCAGCAGCTTAAGCAGGGGCGGAGATGGCTACACCTTC.

This clonotype was recorded a few times. This sequence joins TRBV5-1 and TRBJ2-3; 9 bases are a match to TRBD1. The CDR3 totals 15 residues. Germline CDR1 SGHRS, CDR2 YFSETQ. The J segment lost 4 bases and the V segment lost 3 bases, leaving 6 bases of the junction unmatched. Written as DNA, the CDR3 is TGCGCCAGCAGCTCGGGACAGGGCTTCGCAGATACGCAGTATTTT. Translating gives CASSSGQGFADTQYF.

Written as DNA, the CDR3 is TGTGCCAGCAGTCCTACCGGGACAGGGGTCTACAATGAGCAGTTCTTC. Translated, it gives CASSPTGTGVYNEQFF. V usage is TRBV28 and J usage is TRBJ2-1, with TRBD1 identical over 10 bases. The V segment lost 5 bases and the J segment 3 bases; nucleotides outside the gene matches: 7. The CDR3 length is 16 residues. Germline-derived CDR1 and CDR2 are MDHEN and SYDVKM. The full variable domain, completed using reference TRBV28 and TRBJ2-1, is DVKVTQSSRYLVKRTGEKVFLECVQDMDHENMFWYRQDPGLGLRLIYFSYDVKMKEKGDIPEGYSVSREKKERFSLILESASTNQTSMYLCASSPTGTGVYNEQFFGPGTRLTVL.

The gene calls are TRBV6-5 and TRBJ1-1, with 7 bases that match TRBD1. CDR3 length: 15 residues. Germline V gene sequence: CDR1 MNHEY, CDR2 SVGAGI. With 6 bases clipped from V and 4 bases from J, the junction kept 11 bases outside the gene matches. CDR3 DNA: TGTGCCAGCAGCCAACTCACAGGGGAGGGCACTGAAGCTTTCTTT. This translates into CASSQLTGEGTEAFF.

This clonotype came up a few times. The chain employs TRBV6-2 or TRBV6-3 and TRBJ2-1; D possibly corresponds to TRBD2 (6 bases). This CDR3 is built from 17 residues. Germline loops: CDR1 MNHEY, CDR2 SVGEGT. Trimming left V 0 bases short and J 0 bases short, with 12 bases between. The CDR3 sequence is CASSYSGLPSSYNEQFF. In DNA, the CDR3 is TGTGCCAGCAGTTACTCGGGACTTCCAAGCTCCTACAATGAGCAGTTCTTC.

J is TRBJ2-1 and V is TRBV20-1, with D maybe TRBD2 (6 bases). The CDR3 contains 15 residues. Germline CDR1 DFQATT, CDR2 SNEGSKA (reference sequence). The V and J ends lost 3 bases and 3 bases respectively, with 15 bases between them. CDR3 amino acids: CSASVGTSNYNEQFF. The CDR3, as DNA: TGCAGTGCTAGCGTTGGGACTTCGAACTACAATGAGCAGTTCTTC.

Ten or more counts support this clonotype. This chain joins TRBV29-1 and TRBJ1-2; tentatively, D is TRBD1 (6 bases). The CDR3 length is 15 residues. Per the germline V gene, CDR1 is SQVTM and CDR2 is ANQGSEA. V lost 3 bases, J lost 4 bases, and 18 bases lay in between. The CDR3 nucleotides read TGCAGCGTTGACGACGGCGGGGGCTCAGTCTATGGCTACACCTTC. This codes for CSVDDGGGSVYGYTF.

This clonotype has just a few counts. This sequence joins TRBV5-1 and TRBJ2-3, with a weak D call TRBD2 (6 bases). The germline CDR1 and CDR2 sequences are SGHRS and YFSETQ. V shed 5 bases and J shed 2 bases, with 15 bases lying between them. The CDR3 loop spans 15 amino acids. CDR3 DNA sequence: TGCGCCAGCAGAAAGGAGGGCCAAAACACAGATACGCAGTATTTT. It translates to CASRKEGQNTDTQYF.

This CDR3 reads CSAHRAGNEKLFF. CDR3 sequence (DNA): TGCAGTGCTCACCGGGCCGGGAATGAAAAACTGTTTTTT. V and J are TRBV20-1 and TRBJ1-4; D gene ambiguous. The CDR3 length is 13 residues. Germline assignment: CDR1 DFQATT and CDR2 SNEGSKA (reference sequence). The germline V and J ends were trimmed by 5 bases and 5 bases, with 12 bases remaining between them.

The genes are TRBV4-3 and TRBJ2-7; 7 bases map to TRBD1. The CDR3 loop spans 16 amino acids. Germline V CDR1 and CDR2: LGHNA, YSLEER. Trimming cost V 0 bases and J 5 bases; bases outside gene matches: 10. Here the CDR3 reads CASSQDGQGEFHEQYF. The DNA for the CDR3 is TGCGCCAGCAGCCAAGACGGTCAGGGGGAGTTCCACGAGCAGTACTTC.

This clonotype appeared a few times. The chain combines TRBV5-1 with TRBJ1-1; D is unclear. Germline V gene lookup returns CDR1 SGHRS and CDR2 YFSETQ. The CDR3 has 13 residues. V was shortened by 4 bases and J by 4 bases, with 11 bases between the two germline ends. The CDR3, as DNA: TGCGCCAGCAGCGCCCGGGATGTCACTGAAGCTTTCTTT. It encodes CASSARDVTEAFF.

This chain uses TRBV20-1 with TRBJ2-2; D unclear. V was clipped by 0 bases and J by 7 bases, with 9 bases between them. Germline CDR1 and CDR2: DFQATT and SNEGSKA (reference sequence). This CDR3 spans 13 amino acids. The CDR3 DNA reads TGCAGTGCTAGAGATACTTTGGACGGGGAGCTGTTTTTT. Translated, it gives CSARDTLDGELFF.

The chain joins TRBV24-1 to TRBJ2-1; 11 nucleotides match TRBD2. This CDR3 is 14 amino acids long. The germline V gene has CDR1 KGHDR and CDR2 SFDVKD. V shed 1 base and J 9 bases; nucleotides not matched to a gene: 1. The CDR3 coding sequence is TGTGCCACCAGTGATTTCCTAGCGGGAGGTGAGCAGTTCTTC. Translated: CATSDFLAGGEQFF.

The V and J genes are TRBV20-1 and TRBJ2-1, with TRBD2 matching 10 bases. Unmatched junction bases numbered 7, after V lost 2 bases and J lost 3 bases. Germline lookup yields CDR1 DFQATT and CDR2 SNEGSKA (reference sequence). This CDR3 is 16 amino acids long. DNA of the CDR3: TGCAGTGCTAGACTAGCGGGAGACGTCTACTACAATGAGCAGTTCTTC. The encoded protein is CSARLAGDVYYNEQFF.

This clonotype occurred many times. V usage is TRBV7-8 and J usage is TRBJ2-3; D is possibly TRBD2 (5 bases). Germline CDR1 SGHVS, CDR2 FQNEAQ. V was clipped by 8 bases and J by 0 bases, with 9 bases between them. The CDR3 covers 13 residues. CDR3 sequence reads: CASVRTSTDTQYF. CDR3 DNA: TGTGCCAGCGTGCGGACTAGCACAGATACGCAGTATTTT.

This clonotype was seen only a few times. The chain employs TRBV29-1 and TRBJ2-7; TRBD2 agrees at 11 bases. V dropped 5 bases and J dropped 6; count of bases not matched to a gene: 6. Germline V gene data show CDR1 as SQVTM and CDR2 as ANQGSEA. The CDR3 spans 13 residues. CDR3: CSVRTSGSLEQYF. The CDR3 DNA is TGCAGCGTTCGAACTAGCGGGAGTCTCGAGCAGTACTTC.

V and J are TRBV10-3 and TRBJ1-1; possibly TRBD1 for D (5 bases). This CDR3 has 13 amino acids. Trimming took 4 bases from V and 5 from J, leaving 11 bases between them. Germline lookup yields CDR1 ENHRY and CDR2 SYGVKD. CDR3 region: CAISVGTMTEAFF. The CDR3 nucleotides are TGTGCCATCAGTGTTGGGACGATGACTGAAGCTTTCTTT.

V usage is TRBV18 and J usage is TRBJ2-6; the D gene is possibly TRBD2 (5 bases). The CDR3 has 16 amino acids. The V gene's germline CDR1 is KGHSH and CDR2 LQKENI. The ends were cut back, 3 bases at V and 4 bases at J, with 13 bases in the middle. The CDR3 region has the DNA TGTGCCAGCTCACCTGGCGGGTCACCCGGGGCCAACGTCCTGACTTTC. Translating gives CASSPGGSPGANVLTF.

The rearrangement links TRBV18 to TRBJ1-1; D call uncertain. V was trimmed by 3 bases and J by 5 bases, leaving 10 bases between them. There are 13 residues in the CDR3. The germline V gene has CDR1 KGHSH and CDR2 LQKENI. This chain's CDR3 is CASSPAKRTEAFF. CDR3 nucleotides: TGTGCCAGCTCACCGGCCAAGAGAACTGAAGCTTTCTTT.

The CDR3 spells CASSVGRGGFTSDTQYF. The CDR3, as DNA: TGTGCCAGCAGCGTAGGACGGGGGGGCTTTACTTCGGATACGCAGTATTTT. The chain has TRBV9 and TRBJ2-3; TRBD2 agrees at 8 bases. After removal of 0 bases from V and 6 bases from J, the junction contained 12 bases not matched to a gene. Germline-derived CDR1 and CDR2 are SGDLS and YYNGEE. This CDR3 is built from 17 residues.

This clonotype was seen more than once but under ten times. V gene TRBV28 combines with J gene TRBJ2-2; possibly TRBD1 or TRBD2 for D (5 bases each). There are 16 residues in the CDR3. Trimming stripped 7 bases from V and 8 bases from J, with 23 bases between. Germline V lookup: CDR1 MDHEN, CDR2 SYDVKM. The CDR3, as DNA: TGTGCCAGCAACCCATTCAGGGCCGGGGCACCGGGGGAGCTGTTTTTT. Protein: CASNPFRAGAPGELFF.

This chain connects TRBV2 to TRBJ1-4; 8 bases fit TRBD1. Trimming took 4 bases from V and 8 from J; bases not matched to a gene: 6. Per the germline V gene, CDR1 is SNHLY and CDR2 is FYNNEI. CDR3 length: 14 amino acids. The CDR3 region is CASSARTGQEKLFF. DNA for the CDR3: TGTGCCAGCAGTGCTAGGACAGGGCAAGAAAAACTGTTTTTT.

The chain uses TRBV19 and TRBJ1-2; 7 bases are shared with TRBD1. Germline assignment: CDR1 LNHDA and CDR2 SQIVND (reference sequence). The CDR3 loop spans 16 amino acids. The junction had 14 bases not matched to a gene; V was cut back by 6 bases and J by 4 bases. The DNA of the CDR3 is TGTGCCAGTAGAATGGGTACAGGGGCCCTTTTCTATGGCTACACCTTC. Translated: CASRMGTGALFYGYTF.

The rearrangement links TRBV9 to TRBJ1-1; D might be TRBD1 (5 bases). The CDR3 length is 15 residues. Trimming took off 4 bases at V and 1 base at J, with 14 bases between the two ends. CDR1 and CDR2 (germline): SGDLS, YYNGEE. Here the CDR3 DNA reads TGTGCCAGCAGCTTGTCGGACAATCGGAACACTGAAGCTTTCTTT. This sequence encodes CASSLSDNRNTEAFF.